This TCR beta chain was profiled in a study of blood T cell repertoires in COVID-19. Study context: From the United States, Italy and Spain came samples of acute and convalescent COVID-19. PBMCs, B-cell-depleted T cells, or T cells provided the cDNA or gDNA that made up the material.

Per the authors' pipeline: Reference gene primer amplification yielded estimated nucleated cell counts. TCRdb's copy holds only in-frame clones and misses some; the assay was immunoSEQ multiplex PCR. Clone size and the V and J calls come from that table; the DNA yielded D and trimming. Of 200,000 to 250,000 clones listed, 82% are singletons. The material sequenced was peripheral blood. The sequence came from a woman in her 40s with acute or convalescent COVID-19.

CDR3 coding DNA: TGTGCCAGCAGCCAACAGGGAGGCCAGCCCCAGCATTTT. Protein product: CASSQQGGQPQHF. The V call is TRBV3-1 (or the pseudogene TRBV3-2), the J call TRBJ1-5, with D tentatively TRBD1 (5 bases). V lost 2 bases, J lost 7 bases, and 9 bases lay in between. Germline CDR1 LGHDT, CDR2 YNNKEL (reference sequence). This CDR3 has 13 amino acids.